The 20 T cell receptor beta chains below come from one sample, sequenced in a study of cytomegalovirus exposure and HLA in healthy donors. PCR was performed using 60 Vbeta and 13 Jbeta primers. The data were produced by immunoSEQ multiplex PCR, yet TCRdb's version contains in-frame clones alone and is incomplete. The data hold 60,000 to 70,000 clones, with over 75% observed a single time. The sample taken for sequencing was PBMCs. The receptor set was obtained from a male donor in good health and CMV-seropositive.

The CDR3 nucleotides read TGTGCCAGCAGGGAGACCGTTAATGAGCAGTTCTTC. Residues: CASRETVNEQFF. The chain links TRBV6-6 to TRBJ2-1; D ambiguous. CDR1 is MNHNY, CDR2 SVGAGI, per germline (reference sequence). This CDR3 spans 12 amino acids. The V end lost 6 bases, the J end lost 7 bases, and 10 bases lay between the germline ends.

This sequence joins TRBV15 and TRBJ2-1; TRBD1 aligns across 9 bases. Trimming at V came to 0 bases and at J to 7 bases, leaving 7 bases not matched to a gene. Per the germline V gene, CDR1 is LNHNV and CDR2 is YYDKDF (reference sequence). The CDR3 spans 16 residues. The CDR3 protein is CATSRDTLDRGNEQFF. In DNA, the CDR3 is TGTGCCACCAGCAGAGATACTTTGGACAGGGGAAATGAGCAGTTCTTC.

This clone is a singleton in its sample. The J gene is TRBJ2-7, the V gene TRBV7-9; 11 bases match TRBD2. Germline trimming cut 7 bases from V and 3 bases from J; bases unmatched to any gene: 5. Looked up from germline, CDR1 is SEHNR and CDR2 is FQNEAQ (reference sequence). The CDR3 has 14 residues. The CDR3 nucleotides are TGTGCCAGCACCCCGGGACTAGCGGTCTACGAGCAGTACTTC. Its protein is CASTPGLAVYEQYF. Full variable domain (missing parts from reference TRBV7-9 and TRBJ2-7): DTGVSQNPRHKITKRGQNVTFRCDPISEHNRLYWYRQTLGQGPEFLTYFQNEAQLEKSRLLSDRFSAERPKGSFSTLEIQRTEQGDSAMYLCASTPGLAVYEQYFGPGTRLTVT.

A single count supports this clone. The chain has TRBV7-2 and TRBJ2-1; 8 bases map to TRBD1. The CDR3 is made up of 15 amino acids. Trimming cost V 5 bases and J 7 bases; bases outside gene matches: 10. Germline lookup yields CDR1 SGHTA and CDR2 FQGNSA. Here the CDR3 reads CASSRPRTGSNEQFF. The CDR3, as DNA: TGTGCCAGCAGCCGTCCCAGGACAGGGTCGAATGAGCAGTTCTTC. Drawing the rest from reference TRBV7-2 and TRBJ2-1, the complete variable domain is GAGVSQSPSNKVTEKGKDVELRCDPISGHTALYWYRQSLGQGLEFLIYFQGNSAPDKSGLPSDRFSAERTGGSVSTLTIQRTQQEDSAVYLCASSRPRTGSNEQFFGPGTRLTVL.

This chain links TRBV19 with TRBJ2-7; weak D call: TRBD2 (7 bases). This CDR3 is built from 14 residues. CDR1 LNHDA and CDR2 SQIVND come from the germline V gene (reference sequence). V was shortened by 6 bases and J by 4 bases, with 16 bases between the two germline ends. The CDR3 loop reads CASSPSRGAYEQYF. In nucleotides, the CDR3 is TGTGCCAGTAGCCCGTCACGGGGGGCTTACGAGCAGTACTTC.

This sequence joins TRBV10-2 and TRBJ2-2; 8 nucleotides agree with TRBD1. This CDR3 region has 15 residues. Germline lookup yields CDR1 WSHSY and CDR2 SAAADI. The ends lost 4 bases at V and 7 bases at J; junction bases unmatched: 8. The CDR3 here is CASSVTGEMIGELFF. The CDR3 nucleotides read TGCGCCAGCAGTGTGACAGGGGAGATGATCGGGGAGCTGTTTTTT.

The chain employs TRBV7-3 and TRBJ2-5, with 10 bases lining up with TRBD2. Germline V gene data show CDR1 as SGHTA and CDR2 as FQGTGA. This CDR3 spans 17 amino acids. J was trimmed by 5 bases and V by 5 bases; bases with no gene match: 14. In DNA, the CDR3 is TGTGCCAGCAGCCAGGGCCTAGCGGGGGCTGAAAGGGAGACCCAGTACTTC. Translation gives CASSQGLAGAERETQYF.

The chain employs TRBV7-2 and TRBJ2-7, with TRBD1 identical over 9 bases. This CDR3 is 14 amino acids long. Germline V lookup: CDR1 SGHTA, CDR2 FQGNSA. After removal of 4 bases from V and 3 bases from J, the junction contained 4 bases not matched to a gene. CDR3 sequence: CASSSWTGDYEQYF. The CDR3 DNA follows: TGTGCCAGCAGCTCCTGGACAGGGGACTACGAGCAGTACTTC.

CDR3 amino acids: CASSLALSINYGYTF. CDR3 coding DNA: TGTGCCAGCAGCTTAGCGTTAAGCATCAACTATGGCTACACCTTC. The chain employs TRBV7-9 and TRBJ1-2; D remains unclear. Germline V gives CDR1 SEHNR, CDR2 FQNEAQ (reference sequence). Trimming removed 0 bases at V and 2 bases at J, with 10 bases between. CDR3 length: 15 residues.

This clone has a single count. V usage is TRBV9 and J usage is TRBJ2-2; TRBD2 agrees at 8 bases. The germline V gene has CDR1 SGDLS and CDR2 YYNGEE. This CDR3 comprises 15 residues. V trimming: 1 base; J trimming: 6 bases; junction bases outside the gene matches: 5. CDR3 in amino acids: CASSVYSGTSGELFF. CDR3 in DNA: TGTGCCAGCAGCGTATATAGCGGGACCTCCGGGGAGCTGTTTTTT.

The rearrangement links TRBV4-1 to TRBJ1-6, with D uncertain. Germline V lookup: CDR1 MGHRA, CDR2 YSYEKL. The CDR3 loop spans 15 amino acids. With 0 bases removed from V and 10 bases from J, the gap between germline ends came to 13 bases. CDR3 protein: CASSQERRLGSPLHF. For the CDR3, the DNA is TGCGCCAGCAGCCAAGAGAGGAGGCTTGGGTCACCCCTCCACTTT.

The gene calls are TRBV2 and TRBJ1-1; no reliable D call. The CDR3 totals 16 residues. Deletions cut 6 bases from V and 4 bases from J, with 21 bases between. Per the germline V gene, CDR1 is SNHLY and CDR2 is FYNNEI. The CDR3 DNA follows: TGTGCCAGCAGCACCTTTCTCCTTACAGAGACCACTGAAGCTTTCTTT. As protein: CASSTFLLTETTEAFF.

This clone was detected a few times. The chain combines TRBV4-3 with TRBJ2-7; a possible D gene is TRBD1 (5 bases). V lost 3 bases, J lost 3 bases, and 9 bases lay in between. CDR3 length: 13 residues. Germline CDR1 reads LGHNA; CDR2 reads YSLEER. For the CDR3, the DNA is TGCGCCAGCAGCCATGAACAGGACTACGAGCAGTACTTC. Translation: CASSHEQDYEQYF.

The chain is built from TRBV5-1 and TRBJ2-1; 10 nucleotides align to TRBD1. Trimming removed 4 bases from V and 8 bases from J; junction bases left unmatched: 9. The CDR3 is 15 amino acids. Germline loops: CDR1 SGHRS, CDR2 YFSETQ. The DNA for the CDR3 is TGCGCCAGCAGCCGAGGACAGGGGGTTTTGGATGAGCAGTTCTTC. Encoded protein: CASSRGQGVLDEQFF.

This chain uses TRBV4-3 with TRBJ2-5, with D perhaps matching TRBD2 (6 bases). Germline V gene data show CDR1 as LGHNA and CDR2 as YSLEER. Trimming removed 4 bases from V and 0 bases from J, with 15 bases in between. The CDR3 contains 16 residues. The CDR3 DNA is TGCGCCAGCAGCCTGCAGCGCTGGGACTACCAAGAGACCCAGTACTTC. Protein sequence: CASSLQRWDYQETQYF.

V gene TRBV7-9 combines with J gene TRBJ1-2; a weak D match, TRBD1 (5 bases). Germline CDR1 is SEHNR and CDR2 is FQNEAQ (reference sequence). The V end lost 1 base, the J end lost 7 bases, and 13 bases lay between the germline ends. This CDR3 comprises 14 residues. CDR3 DNA: TGTGCCAGCAGCTTAGATTGGCAGGGCTTTGGCTACACCTTC. Amino acid sequence: CASSLDWQGFGYTF.

The rearrangement joins TRBV19 to TRBJ1-6, with TRBD1 matching 8 bases. Trimming cost V 5 bases and J 5 bases; bases outside gene matches: 8. Germline values: CDR1 LNHDA, CDR2 SQIVND (reference sequence). The CDR3 runs 16 residues. The CDR3 loop is CASSAIDRGDNSPLHF. CDR3 DNA: TGTGCCAGTAGTGCCATTGACAGGGGAGATAATTCACCCCTCCACTTT. The full variable domain, completed using reference TRBV19 and TRBJ1-6, is DGGITQSPKYLFRKEGQNVTLSCEQNLNHDAMYWYRQDPGQGLRLIYYSQIVNDFQKGDIAEGYSVSREKKESFPLTVTSAQKNPTAFYLCASSAIDRGDNSPLHFGNGTRLTVT.

The rearrangement uses TRBV11-2 and TRBJ1-2, with 7 bases aligning to TRBD1. Germline CDR1 and CDR2: SGHAT and FQNNGV. The CDR3 loop spans 15 amino acids. Unmatched junction bases numbered 11, after V lost 5 bases and J lost 5 bases. The CDR3 spells CASSLGTAGRYGYTF. CDR3 nucleotides: TGTGCCAGCAGCCTCGGGACAGCCGGGCGGTATGGCTACACCTTC.

The chain combines TRBV15 with TRBJ1-1, with TRBD1 as a possible D gene (5 bases). Germline V gives CDR1 LNHNV, CDR2 YYDKDF (reference sequence). With 6 bases removed from V and 1 base from J, the gap between germline ends came to 18 bases. The CDR3 contains 16 residues. The CDR3 DNA reads TGTGCCACCAGTGCACGAATGGGAACAGGGAACACTGAAGCTTTCTTT. Its translation: CATSARMGTGNTEAFF.

J is TRBJ2-7 and V is TRBV6-8; no firm D call. Germline lookup yields CDR1 MNHGY and CDR2 SAAAGT. The CDR3 contains 13 residues. Trimming left V 2 bases short and J 3 bases short, with 8 bases between. Here the CDR3 DNA reads TGTGCCAGCAGTTACCCTAACCGCTACGAGCAGTACTTC. It codes for CASSYPNRYEQYF.